Listed here are 11 T cell receptor beta chains from one sample, sequenced in a study of blood T cell repertoires in COVID-19. Data came from immunoSEQ multiplex PCR; TCRdb stores just in-frame clones and leaves some out. The data contain just under 65,000 clones, 70% to 85% of them singletons. The source material was peripheral blood. All receptors come from a human donor in a cohort sampled during active COVID-19.

The chain combines TRBV6-5 with TRBJ1-2; D remains unclear. This CDR3 has 15 amino acids. V was shortened by 0 bases and J by 2 bases, with 10 bases between the two germline ends. CDR1 is MNHEY and CDR2 is SVGAGI in the germline V gene. The CDR3 sequence is CASSYSQATNYGYTF. As DNA, the CDR3 is TGTGCCAGCAGTTACTCCCAGGCTACCAACTATGGCTACACCTTC.

The rearrangement links TRBV5-1 to TRBJ2-1; 8 bases line up with TRBD2. In germline, CDR1 is SGHRS, CDR2 YFSETQ. V lost 2 bases, J lost 2 bases, and 6 bases stayed unmatched. The length of the CDR3 is 16 residues. The chain's CDR3 is CASSFSGGAAYNEQFF. The CDR3 bases are TGCGCCAGCAGCTTTTCGGGAGGGGCTGCCTACAATGAGCAGTTCTTC.

This rearrangement joins TRBV25-1 to TRBJ2-7; TRBD2 is a possible D gene (7 bases). The CDR3 is 15 residues long. The germline V gene has CDR1 MGHDK and CDR2 SYGVNS. The V gene lost 9 bases and the J gene lost 5 bases, with 23 bases spanning the gap. DNA of the CDR3: TGTGCCAGGGCAGCGAGGAGGGGGGGGCCCAACGAGCAGTACTTC. Translated: CARAARRGGPNEQYF.

This clone was recorded a few times. The V call is TRBV19, the J call TRBJ1-3; 7 bases agree with TRBD1. The CDR3 is made up of 14 amino acids. J gave up 1 base and V 6 bases, and 3 bases lay outside the gene matches. Germline values: CDR1 LNHDA, CDR2 SQIVND (reference sequence). In DNA, the CDR3 is TGTGCCAGTAGGCCACAGGGGTCTGGAAACACCATATATTTT. It specifies CASRPQGSGNTIYF.

The chain couples TRBV6-5 to TRBJ1-5; unclear D gene. The V and J ends lost 0 bases and 2 bases respectively, with 5 bases between them. The CDR3 is made up of 14 amino acids. Germline assignment: CDR1 MNHEY and CDR2 SVGAGI. The CDR3 DNA follows: TGTGCCAGCAGTTACTCCACGGGCAATCAGCCCCAGCATTTT. Its translation is CASSYSTGNQPQHF.

The chain uses TRBV21-1 and TRBJ2-7; no DNA check was done on the table's D call, TRBD2. TRBV21-1 is a known pseudogene. This CDR3 has 16 amino acids. The CDR3 here is CASSKQRSWEVYEQYF. In nucleotides, the CDR3 is TGTGCCAGCAGCAAACAGAGGTCTTGGGAGGTTTACGAGCAGTACTTC.

The chain combines TRBV6-1 with TRBJ1-6; D is unclear. Germline V lookup: CDR1 MNHNS, CDR2 SASEGT. This CDR3 contains 14 residues. V was clipped by 2 bases and J by 4 bases, with 6 bases between them. The CDR3 loop reads CASSETGYNSPLHF. Here the CDR3 DNA reads TGTGCCAGCAGTGAAACGGGATATAATTCACCCCTCCACTTT.

The CDR3 bases are TGTGCCAGCAGCCAGGGTTTTGTAGAGACCCAGTACTTC. Translated: CASSQGFVETQYF. The J gene is TRBJ2-5, the V gene TRBV12-3 or TRBV12-4, with D maybe TRBD1 (5 bases). Between the trimmed V and J ends, which lost 6 bases and 4 bases, there was a span of 12 bases. The CDR3 runs 13 residues.

The chain uses TRBV3-1 (or the pseudogene TRBV3-2) and TRBJ2-7; D is possibly TRBD1 (5 bases). This CDR3 is 12 amino acids long. CDR1 is LGHDT and CDR2 is YNNKEL in the germline V gene (reference sequence). Trimming cost V 5 bases and J 6 bases, with 11 bases left between them. Written as DNA, the CDR3 is TGTGCCAGCAGCTTCAGGGTTGGCGAGCAGTACTTC. It translates to CASSFRVGEQYF.

The rearrangement uses TRBV30 and TRBJ1-3; no clear D. Trimming took off 2 bases at V and 0 bases at J, with 11 bases between the two ends. The germline CDR1 and CDR2 sequences are GTSNPN and SVGIG (reference sequence). This CDR3 is 15 amino acids long. CDR3 protein: CAWSPLRDSGNTIYF. CDR3 in DNA: TGTGCCTGGAGTCCGCTTAGAGACTCTGGAAACACCATATATTTT.

Turning to this clone: Other nucleotide sequences from this sample produce the same CDR3. The chain combines TRBV6-5 with TRBJ1-3; D is uncertain. The V gene lost 8 bases and the J gene lost 2 bases, with 10 bases spanning the gap. This CDR3 region has 13 residues. The germline gives CDR1 MNHEY, CDR2 SVGAGI. CDR3 in DNA: TGTGCCAGCTCGAGGGAGACTGGAAACACCATATATTTT. As protein: CASSRETGNTIYF.